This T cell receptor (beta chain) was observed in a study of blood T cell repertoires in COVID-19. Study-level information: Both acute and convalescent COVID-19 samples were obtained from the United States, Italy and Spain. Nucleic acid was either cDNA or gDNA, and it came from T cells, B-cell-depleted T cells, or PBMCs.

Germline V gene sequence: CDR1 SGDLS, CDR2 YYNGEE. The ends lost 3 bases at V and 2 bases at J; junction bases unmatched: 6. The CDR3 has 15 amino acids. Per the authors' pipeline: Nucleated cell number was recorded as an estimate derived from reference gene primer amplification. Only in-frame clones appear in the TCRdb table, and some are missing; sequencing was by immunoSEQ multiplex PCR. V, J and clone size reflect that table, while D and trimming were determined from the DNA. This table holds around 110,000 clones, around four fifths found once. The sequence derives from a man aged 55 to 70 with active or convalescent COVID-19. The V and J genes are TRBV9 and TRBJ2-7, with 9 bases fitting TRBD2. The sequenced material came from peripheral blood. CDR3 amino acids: CASSAGLASTYEQYF. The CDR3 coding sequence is TGTGCCAGCAGCGCGGGACTAGCATCGACCTACGAGCAGTACTTC.